This TCR beta chain was documented in a study of blood T cells in healthy people across ages. Germline V CDR1 and CDR2: DFQATT, SNEGSKA (reference sequence). The CDR3 is 15 residues long. Only a few counts were recorded for this clonotype. At one end the junction does not follow the germline gene, possibly because of a read error. The authors ran a second PCR of about 6 to 11 cycles using a sample-barcoded 5' primer and a J-beta primer mix. TCRdb itself ran the 5' RACE reads through MiXCR, one entry per CDR3 protein. The sample has hundreds of thousands of distinct CDR3 sequences; about a quarter are singletons. The sample also formed part of further work on T cells of mothers and their children.

Sample: blood. The TCR comes from a boy aged 2 to 10 in good health. The chain joins TRBV20-1 to TRBJ1-1; weak D call: TRBD1 (5 bases). CDR3 loop: CSARDWGRGDTGAFF. The CDR3 DNA sequence: TGCAGTGCTAGAGATTGGGGAAGGGGCGACACTGGAGCTTTCTTT.